The 2 T cell receptor beta chains below come from one sample, sequenced in a study of blood T cell repertoires in COVID-19. Repertoires were generated with immunoSEQ multiplex PCR, while TCRdb's copy carries only in-frame clones and drops some. The table lists around 70,000 clones, 80% to 90% of them singletons, with under 20% in the top ten. Source material: peripheral blood. The receptors stem from a woman aged 55-69 years with acute or convalescent COVID-19.

The chain joins TRBV5-4 to TRBJ1-1; D remains unclear. The CDR3 has 13 amino acids. Germline CDR1 reads SGHNT; CDR2 reads YYREEE (reference sequence). V was clipped by 2 bases and J by 1 base, with 6 bases between them. The CDR3 DNA follows: TGTGCCAGCAGCTTAGCAAGGAACACTGAAGCTTTCTTT. It specifies CASSLARNTEAFF.

The CDR3 region has the DNA TGTGCCAGCAGCTTAGAAGGGGGCGTCGAAAAACTGTTTTTT. Its translation is CASSLEGGVEKLFF. V gene TRBV7-2 combines with J gene TRBJ1-4; TRBD1 matches 7 bases. There are 14 residues in the CDR3. V dropped 1 base and J dropped 8; count of bases not matched to a gene: 4. Germline lookup yields CDR1 SGHTA and CDR2 FQGNSA.